This T cell receptor beta chain was documented in a study of blood T cell repertoires in COVID-19. Study information: Both acute and convalescent COVID-19 samples were obtained from the United States, Italy and Spain.

In the original processing: Scientists estimated how many nucleated cells there were by amplifying reference gene primers. Sequencing used immunoSEQ multiplex PCR; TCRdb keeps in-frame clones, though not all of them. The V and J calls and clone size come from that table; D and trimming were worked out from the DNA. The table lists 350,000 or so clones, around 87% of them singletons, with about 10% in the top ten. Germline V gene lookup returns CDR1 PRHDT and CDR2 FYEKMQ (reference sequence). V gave up 5 bases and J gave up 4 bases; unmatched junction bases: 10. The CDR3 runs 15 residues. Enrolled during active infection, Seattle patients were then followed longitudinally.

The sample comprised peripheral blood. The chain carries TRBV13 and TRBJ2-5; 7 bases are shared with TRBD1. The receptor comes from a woman in her twenties or thirties with COVID-19, enrolled during active disease. The CDR3 DNA is TGTGCCAGCAGCCCCCAGGGGGTCGGTGGAGAGACCCAGTACTTC. Residues: CASSPQGVGGETQYF.